The 26 T cell receptor beta chains below all came from one sample that was sequenced in a study of patients and donors after allogeneic stem cell transplantation. TCRdb recomputed calls from the RT-PCR reads with MiXCR, one row per CDR3 protein. Of more than 150,000 distinct CDR3 sequences in the sample, 41% were seen once. What was sequenced was blood, either unsorted or a sorted T cell fraction (not recorded which). The receptors come from a human donor who was either an allogeneic HSCT recipient or a stem cell or donor lymphocyte infusion donor (not recorded which). It is not recorded whose cells these are; they may come from a transplant donor.

The chain joins TRBV9 to TRBJ1-1; 8 bases agree with TRBD1. V lost 0 bases, J lost 1 base, and 2 bases stayed unmatched. The CDR3 runs to 15 residues. Germline CDR1 reads SGDLS; CDR2 reads YYNGEE. Written as DNA, the CDR3 is TGTGCCAGCAGCGTAGCAGGACAGGGGAACACTGAAGCTTTCTTT. Residues: CASSVAGQGNTEAFF.

As DNA, the CDR3 is TGTGCCAGTAGGGGGTCCGGGACAGGGGACACTGAAGCTTTCTTT. Residues: CASRGSGTGDTEAFF. The chain carries TRBV19 and TRBJ1-1; 10 nucleotides agree with TRBD1. J was trimmed by 3 bases and V by 6 bases; bases with no gene match: 7. Germline V gives CDR1 LNHDA, CDR2 SQIVND (reference sequence). This CDR3 region has 15 residues. Supplemented by reference TRBV19 and TRBJ1-1, the full variable domain reads DGGITQSPKYLFRKEGQNVTLSCEQNLNHDAMYWYRQDPGQGLRLIYYSQIVNDFQKGDIAEGYSVSREKKESFPLTVTSAQKNPTAFYLCASRGSGTGDTEAFFGQGTRLTVV.

V gene TRBV7-8 combines with J gene TRBJ2-5; 8 positions agree with TRBD2. Per germline, CDR1 SGHVS and CDR2 FQNEAQ. J lost 1 base, V lost 1 base, and 5 bases had no gene match. The CDR3 covers 16 residues. CDR3 in amino acids: CASSLVTSGIQETQYF. CDR3 in DNA: TGTGCCAGCAGCTTAGTAACTAGCGGTATCCAAGAGACCCAGTACTTC.

The chain combines TRBV12-3 or TRBV12-4 with TRBJ2-2, with TRBD1 matching 8 bases. V was pared by 11 bases and J by 4 bases, with 3 bases of the junction left unmatched. The CDR3 extends over 12 amino acids. The CDR3 DNA reads TGTGCCTGCACAGGGGGCACCGGGGAGCTGTTTTTT. The encoded protein is CACTGGTGELFF.

The V and J genes are TRBV7-2 and TRBJ1-2; the D gene is possibly TRBD1 (5 bases). The V end was cut by 5 bases, the J end by 8 bases, with 12 bases between. Germline values: CDR1 SGHTA, CDR2 FQGNSA. The CDR3 runs 12 residues. The CDR3 DNA reads as TGTGCCAGCAGCACCACAGGAGGCGGCTACACCTTC. This gives the protein CASSTTGGGYTF. The full variable domain, in which reference TRBV7-2 and TRBJ1-2 provide the parts outside the CDR3, is GAGVSQSPSNKVTEKGKDVELRCDPISGHTALYWYRQSLGQGLEFLIYFQGNSAPDKSGLPSDRFSAERTGGSVSTLTIQRTQQEDSAVYLCASSTTGGGYTFGSGTRLTVV.

This chain links TRBV27 with TRBJ2-7; perhaps TRBD2 as D (5 bases). There are 16 residues in the CDR3. Germline V gives CDR1 MNHEY, CDR2 SMNVEV (reference sequence). The ends were cut back, 2 bases at V and 0 bases at J, with 14 bases in the middle. The CDR3 here is CASSLAGLGSSYEQYF. CDR3 DNA: TGTGCCAGCAGTTTAGCTGGGTTGGGGAGCTCCTACGAGCAGTACTTC.

The table lists this clonotype with a few counts. The V call is TRBV6-5, the J call TRBJ1-2, with a tentative D call TRBD1 (5 bases). Looked up from germline, CDR1 is MNHEY and CDR2 is SVGAGI. The CDR3 is made up of 14 amino acids. Deletions cut 9 bases from V and 1 base from J, with 15 bases between. For the CDR3, the DNA is TGTGCCAGTTCCAGGGTAGCGGGTAACTATGGCTACACCTTC. It codes for CASSRVAGNYGYTF.

This clonotype has only a few counts. The chain has TRBV11-2 and TRBJ1-1; no clear D. CDR1 is SGHAT, CDR2 FQNNGV, per germline. This CDR3 contains 12 residues. The germline V and J ends were trimmed by 5 bases and 6 bases, with 10 bases remaining between them. The CDR3 DNA is TGTGCCAGCAGCCCCGGGCCCTCTGAAGCTTTCTTT. Translating gives CASSPGPSEAFF. The full variable domain, with the rest looked up from reference TRBV11-2 and TRBJ1-1, is EAGVAQSPRYKIIEKRQSVAFWCNPISGHATLYWYQQILGQGPKLLIQFQNNGVVDDSQLPKDRFSAERLKGVDSTLKIQPAKLEDSAVYLCASSPGPSEAFFGQGTRLTVV.

This clonotype was seen only a few times. The chain has TRBV4-3 and TRBJ1-2; D is undetermined. This CDR3 has 15 amino acids. V was clipped by 0 bases and J by 2 bases, with 10 bases between them. The germline V gene encodes CDR1 LGHNA and CDR2 YSLEER. This CDR3 reads CASSQDIGPNYGYTF. In DNA, the CDR3 is TGCGCCAGCAGCCAAGATATAGGGCCAAACTATGGCTACACCTTC.

The genes are TRBV12-3 or TRBV12-4 and TRBJ2-3; D remains unclear. V shed 3 bases and J shed 1 base, with 11 bases lying between them. There are 15 residues in the CDR3. This CDR3 reads CASSLEVLRTDTQYF. CDR3 nucleotide sequence: TGTGCCAGCAGTTTGGAAGTACTTCGCACAGATACGCAGTATTTT.

The chain links TRBV4-2 to TRBJ1-2; 12 bases line up with TRBD1. The germline V gene has CDR1 LGHNA and CDR2 YNFKEQ. The ends lost 3 bases at V and 1 base at J; junction bases unmatched: 3. The CDR3 loop spans 16 amino acids. CDR3 nucleotides: TGTGCCAGCAGCCAGGGGACAGGGGGCGATAACTATGGCTACACCTTC. It specifies CASSQGTGGDNYGYTF.

This clonotype has a handful of counts. The rearrangement links TRBV7-8 to TRBJ1-3; D might be TRBD1 (6 bases). Germline assignment: CDR1 SGHVS and CDR2 FQNEAQ. The CDR3 contains 16 residues. Trimming took off 5 bases at V and 5 bases at J, with 19 bases between the two ends. Here the CDR3 DNA reads TGTGCCAGCAGCGTCCACTCCGGGGGCGAAAGAAACACCATATATTTT. Its translation: CASSVHSGGERNTIYF.

This clonotype was found a few times. The chain uses TRBV29-1 and TRBJ1-2, with 7 bases aligning to TRBD1. The germline V gene encodes CDR1 SQVTM and CDR2 ANQGSEA. The CDR3 runs 15 residues. The J segment lost 2 bases and the V segment lost 0 bases, leaving 6 bases of the junction unmatched. CDR3 DNA sequence: TGCAGCGTTGAAGACCCCGGGACAGTGAACTATGGCTACACCTTC. Amino acid sequence: CSVEDPGTVNYGYTF. Full variable domain (remainder filled in from reference TRBV29-1 and TRBJ1-2): SAVISQKPSRDICQRGTSLTIQCQVDSQVTMMFWYRQQPGQSLTLIATANQGSEATYESGFVIDKFPISRPNLTFSTLTVSNMSPEDSSIYLCSVEDPGTVNYGYTFGSGTRLTVV.

This clonotype was seen more than once but under ten times. The chain couples TRBV9 to TRBJ1-1, with TRBD1 identical over 8 bases. The CDR3 is 13 amino acids. CDR1 SGDLS and CDR2 YYNGEE come from the germline V gene. The junction had 5 bases not matched to a gene; V was cut back by 2 bases and J by 8 bases. As DNA, the CDR3 is TGTGCCAGCAGCGTCGGACAGGGCGGGGAAGCTTTCTTT. Its translation: CASSVGQGGEAFF. Full variable domain (rest looked up from reference TRBV9 and TRBJ1-1): DSGVTQTPKHLITATGQRVTLRCSPRSGDLSVYWYQQSLDQGLQFLIQYYNGEERAKGNILERFSAQQFPDLHSELNLSSLELGDSALYFCASSVGQGGEAFFGQGTRLTVV.

This clonotype was found a few times. The rearrangement joins TRBV12-3 or TRBV12-4 to TRBJ1-1; D remains ambiguous. Deletions cut 2 bases from V and 2 bases from J, with 15 bases between. There are 16 residues in the CDR3. The CDR3 loop is CASSLLIVSSNTEAFF. The CDR3, as DNA: TGTGCCAGCAGTTTACTGATCGTGTCGAGTAACACTGAAGCTTTCTTT.

This chain links TRBV6-6 with TRBJ1-1; unclear D gene. Trimming took 4 bases from V and 6 from J, leaving 18 bases between them. The CDR3 is 15 amino acids. Germline V lookup: CDR1 MNHNY, CDR2 SVGAGI (reference sequence). Here the CDR3 DNA reads TGTGCCAGCAGTTCCGAACGCCGGGCGGACCCTGAAGCTTTCTTT. Translated, it gives CASSSERRADPEAFF.

This clonotype came up many times. The rearrangement uses TRBV5-6 and TRBJ1-1, with TRBD1 identical over 8 bases. J was trimmed by 4 bases and V by 2 bases; bases with no gene match: 4. The CDR3 is 14 residues long. The germline V gene has CDR1 SGHDT and CDR2 YYEEEE. Here the CDR3 reads CASSFGQGSTEAFF. The CDR3, as DNA: TGTGCCAGCAGCTTTGGACAGGGTAGCACTGAAGCTTTCTTT.

This chain's CDR3 is CATPTVGNTIYF. The CDR3 DNA follows: TGTGCCACCCCGACGGTTGGAAACACCATATATTTT. V is TRBV5-5 and J is TRBJ1-3; no clear D. This CDR3 has 12 amino acids. The V gene lost 9 bases and the J gene lost 3 bases, with 10 bases spanning the gap. Germline V gene sequence: CDR1 SGHKS, CDR2 YYEKEE (reference sequence).

This clonotype has a handful of counts. The genes are TRBV7-9 and TRBJ1-1; tentative D call: TRBD1 (6 bases). The CDR3 covers 14 residues. The V gene's germline CDR1 is SEHNR and CDR2 FQNEAQ (reference sequence). Trimming stripped 6 bases from V and 3 bases from J, with 14 bases between. The CDR3 loop is CASRLSRGHTEAFF. CDR3 DNA: TGTGCCAGCAGACTAAGCAGGGGACACACTGAAGCTTTCTTT.

The chain employs TRBV15 and TRBJ2-7; no clear D. CDR1 is LNHNV and CDR2 is YYDKDF in the germline V gene (reference sequence). Between the trimmed V and J ends, which lost 2 bases and 1 base, there was a span of 9 bases. The CDR3 length is 14 residues. The DNA of the CDR3 is TGTGCCACCAGCAGAACGACACCTTCCTACGAGCAGTACTTC. This codes for CATSRTTPSYEQYF.

This clonotype has just a few counts. This chain links TRBV5-1 with TRBJ1-1; TRBD1 aligns across 7 bases. The germline V gene has CDR1 SGHRS and CDR2 YFSETQ. There are 14 residues in the CDR3. The trim removed 1 base at V and 2 bases at J, leaving 2 bases unmatched. In DNA form, the CDR3 reads TGCGCCAGCAGCTTGAACAGGGGAAACACTGAAGCTTTCTTT. Its translation: CASSLNRGNTEAFF.

The chain combines TRBV28 with TRBJ2-4; D may be TRBD2 (5 bases). This CDR3 has 15 residues. The germline V and J ends were trimmed by 5 bases and 8 bases, with 19 bases remaining between them. CDR1 is MDHEN and CDR2 is SYDVKM in the germline V gene. CDR3 sequence: CASSIHGRESDIQYF. The CDR3 bases are TGTGCCAGCAGTATCCATGGGAGAGAGAGTGACATTCAGTACTTC. Drawing the rest from reference TRBV28 and TRBJ2-4, the complete variable domain is DVKVTQSSRYLVKRTGEKVFLECVQDMDHENMFWYRQDPGLGLRLIYFSYDVKMKEKGDIPEGYSVSREKKERFSLILESASTNQTSMYLCASSIHGRESDIQYFGAGTRLSVL.

Only a few counts were recorded for this clonotype. The rearrangement links TRBV15 to TRBJ1-2; D gene uncertain. Germline V gene data show CDR1 as LNHNV and CDR2 as YYDKDF (reference sequence). Trimming removed 1 base at V and 8 bases at J, with 14 bases between. The CDR3 is made up of 14 amino acids. CDR3 DNA: TGTGCCACCAGCAGAGCCGAGCCCCTCGGGGGCTACACCTTC. It encodes CATSRAEPLGGYTF. The full variable domain, with the rest looked up from reference TRBV15 and TRBJ1-2, is DAMVIQNPRYQVTQFGKPVTLSCSQTLNHNVMYWYQQKSSQAPKLLFHYYDKDFNNEADTPDNFQSRRPNTSFCFLDIRSPGLGDTAMYLCATSRAEPLGGYTFGSGTRLTVV.

The chain uses TRBV6-5 and TRBJ2-1, with 7 bases lining up with TRBD1. CDR1 and CDR2 from the germline V gene are MNHEY and SVGAGI. V gave up 3 bases and J gave up 5 bases; unmatched junction bases: 7. The CDR3 totals 15 residues. The CDR3 region is CASSYEGANHNEQFF. The CDR3 DNA is TGTGCCAGCAGTTATGAGGGGGCAAATCACAATGAGCAGTTCTTC.

The J gene is TRBJ1-5, the V gene TRBV6-6; 9 bases align to TRBD1. The CDR3 runs 17 residues. The trim removed 2 bases at V and 2 bases at J, leaving 7 bases unmatched. Germline CDR1 reads MNHNY; CDR2 reads SVGAGI (reference sequence). Here the CDR3 DNA reads TGTGCCAGCAGTTACGGGGACAGGGTAGGAGGCAATCAGCCCCAGCATTTT. It specifies CASSYGDRVGGNQPQHF.

The genes are TRBV4-3 and TRBJ2-2, with D perhaps assigned TRBD1 or TRBD2 (7 bases each). Germline V gene data show CDR1 as LGHNA and CDR2 as YSLEER. The CDR3 runs to 19 residues. Trimming shortened V by 1 base and J by 8 bases, and 26 bases separated the two germline ends. For the CDR3, the DNA is TGCGCCAGCAGCCAAGTCCGCACAATCTACAGGGGAGGGAAAGGGGAGCTGTTTTTT. This gives the protein CASSQVRTIYRGGKGELFF.